These 25 T cell receptor beta chains were all obtained from the same sample, sequenced in a study of breast tumors, draining lymph nodes, adjacent tissues. TCRdb reprocessed the multiplex PCR reads with MiXCR, giving one entry per CDR3 protein. This table holds under 85,000 distinct CDR3 sequences, about 20% found once. The lymph nodes were axillary draining lymph nodes from breast cancer patients. Sequencing input: axillary lymph node tissue. The receptor source for this set is a female donor with breast cancer. Some clones in this sample may be carry-over from other donors' samples.

The sample holds many counts of this clonotype. The V call is TRBV27, the J call TRBJ2-7; 13 bases align to TRBD2. V was clipped by 6 bases and J by 1 base; unmatched bases: 9. Germline V gene sequence: CDR1 MNHEY, CDR2 SMNVEV (reference sequence). The CDR3 loop spans 17 amino acids. CDR3 sequence: CASRAGTSGVVSYEQYF. The CDR3 nucleotides read TGTGCCAGCAGAGCCGGGACTAGCGGGGTTGTTTCCTACGAGCAGTACTTC.

This clonotype was picked up many times. The chain has TRBV20-1 and TRBJ2-3; maybe TRBD2 (6 bases). This CDR3 is 15 amino acids long. The ends were cut back, 2 bases at V and 2 bases at J, with 14 bases in the middle. Looked up from germline, CDR1 is DFQATT and CDR2 is SNEGSKA (reference sequence). The DNA for the CDR3 is TGCAGTGCTAGATGGGCTAGCGTACTCACAGATACGCAGTATTTT. Its translation: CSARWASVLTDTQYF.

This clonotype has ten or more counts. This chain joins TRBV5-1 and TRBJ2-3, with D possibly being TRBD1 (5 bases). This CDR3 has 16 amino acids. The V end was cut by 0 bases, the J end by 4 bases, with 15 bases between. Germline CDR1 SGHRS, CDR2 YFSETQ. The CDR3 protein is CASSLDKGSNADTQYF. The CDR3 DNA follows: TGCGCCAGCAGCTTGGATAAGGGGTCTAACGCAGATACGCAGTATTTT.

This clonotype was seen ten or more times. The chain recombines TRBV4-1 with TRBJ2-7; 7 nucleotides line up with TRBD1. V shed 2 bases and J 2 bases; nucleotides not matched to a gene: 12. Germline V gene data show CDR1 as MGHRA and CDR2 as YSYEKL. The CDR3 contains 17 residues. CDR3 nucleotide sequence: TGCGCCAGCAGCCAATTTCAGGGGGTGATTACTACCTACGAGCAGTACTTC. The encoded protein is CASSQFQGVITTYEQYF.

This clonotype was seen ten or more times. The V gene is TRBV7-8, the J gene TRBJ2-3; D tentatively reads TRBD1 or TRBD2 (5 bases each). CDR1 and CDR2 from the germline V gene are SGHVS and FQNEAQ. This CDR3 region has 19 residues. V lost 6 bases and J lost 5, with 30 bases in between. For the CDR3, the DNA is TGTGCCAGCAGTTCACCTACGCGCGAGACAGTCGGGGAAGGAGATACGCAGTATTTT. Amino acid sequence: CASSSPTRETVGEGDTQYF.

This clonotype has a count of ten or more. This chain joins TRBV12-3 or TRBV12-4 and TRBJ2-1, with 7 bases that match TRBD2. The V segment lost 4 bases and the J segment 8 bases; nucleotides outside the gene matches: 5. The CDR3 contains 13 residues. The CDR3 region has the DNA TGTGCCAGCAGTTCCCGGACTAGTCATGAGCAGTTCTTC. Amino acids: CASSSRTSHEQFF.

On this clonotype itself: A read error may explain this, as a much larger clone is one base away. Here the CDR3 DNA reads TGTGCCAGCAGTTACGGGACAGGGGTTGGCACAGATACGCAGTATTTT. This encodes CASSYGTGVGTDTQYF. The chain has TRBV25-1 and TRBJ2-3, with 10 positions matching TRBD1. This CDR3 spans 16 amino acids. Per the germline V gene, CDR1 is MGHDK and CDR2 is SYGVNS. After removal of 5 bases from V and 1 base from J, the junction contained 6 bases not matched to a gene.

Of note for this clonotype: A much larger clone differs by one base, so this may be a read error. The genes are TRBV6-2 or TRBV6-3 and TRBJ1-2; the D gene is possibly TRBD1 (5 bases). The CDR3 extends over 15 amino acids. The germline V gene encodes CDR1 MNHEY and CDR2 SVGEGT. CDR3 sequence: CAGSQTTGSPYGYTF. The DNA of the CDR3 is TGTGCCGGCAGCCAGACCACAGGATCCCCTTATGGCTACACCTTC.

This clonotype was recorded at least ten times. J is TRBJ2-7 and V is TRBV29-1; 10 nucleotides line up with TRBD1. Germline V gene data show CDR1 as SQVTM and CDR2 as ANQGSEA. V was clipped by 7 bases and J by 2 bases; unmatched bases: 2. The CDR3 is 12 residues long. CDR3 sequence: CSAGQGTYEQYF. CDR3 nucleotide sequence: TGCAGCGCGGGACAGGGGACCTACGAGCAGTACTTC.

Note on this clonotype: A much larger clone differs by one base, so this may be a read error. The chain employs TRBV5-1 and TRBJ2-1; 8 bases fit TRBD2. Germline V gene lookup returns CDR1 SGHRS and CDR2 YFSETQ. The CDR3 consists of 15 residues. J lost 12 bases, V lost 3 bases, and 14 bases had no gene match. The CDR3 is CASSYVAGRLPVQFF. In nucleotides, the CDR3 is TGCGCCAGCAGCTACGTAGCGGGACGTCTACCTGTGCAGTTCTTC.

This clonotype was seen at least ten times. This chain uses TRBV19 with TRBJ2-1; D may match TRBD1 or TRBD2 (5 bases each). CDR3 length equals 15 residues. Between the trimmed V and J ends, which lost 3 bases and 0 bases, there was a span of 9 bases. Germline CDR1 is LNHDA and CDR2 is SQIVND (reference sequence). As DNA, the CDR3 is TGTGCCAGTAGTATCGGGGCCGGCTCCTACAATGAGCAGTTCTTC. Amino acid sequence: CASSIGAGSYNEQFF.

The chain uses TRBV28 and TRBJ2-1; maybe TRBD1 (6 bases). The CDR3 extends over 11 amino acids. Deletions cut 10 bases from V and 6 bases from J, with 10 bases between. Germline V gives CDR1 MDHEN, CDR2 SYDVKM. The CDR3 bases are TGTGCCATCGCAGGGGCCAATGAGCAGTTCTTC. This translates into CAIAGANEQFF.

This clonotype was detected ten times or more. V gene TRBV25-1 combines with J gene TRBJ1-2; TRBD1 agrees at 9 bases. V lost 4 bases and J lost 5; bases outside the gene matches: 8. CDR3 size: 15 residues. The germline gives CDR1 MGHDK, CDR2 SYGVNS. The CDR3 DNA sequence: TGTGCCAGCAGTGCTACAGGGGGCCGCCTTTATGGCTACACCTTC. Its translation is CASSATGGRLYGYTF.

This clonotype has at least ten counts. CDR3 loop: CASNRDYGQPQHF. The CDR3 DNA follows: TGTGCCAGCAACAGGGATTATGGTCAGCCCCAGCATTTT. The chain combines TRBV6-5 with TRBJ1-5; D perhaps matches TRBD1 (6 bases). Per germline, CDR1 MNHEY and CDR2 SVGAGI. V lost 7 bases and J lost 6, with 13 bases in between. This CDR3 comprises 13 residues.

This clonotype was seen ten or more times. The gene calls are TRBV10-3 and TRBJ1-6; D perhaps matches TRBD1 (6 bases). The ends were cut back, 10 bases at V and 8 bases at J, with 27 bases in the middle. The CDR3 runs 17 residues. Germline values: CDR1 ENHRY, CDR2 SYGVKD. This CDR3 reads CATQPRDIRNEDSPLHF. The CDR3 coding sequence is TGTGCCACCCAACCCCGGGACATTCGGAATGAGGATTCACCCCTCCACTTT.

Concerning this clonotype itself: This may arise from a read error, as a much more abundant clone is one base away. The V call is TRBV14, the J call TRBJ1-4; no clear D. This CDR3 is 14 amino acids long. Germline CDR1 is SGHDN and CDR2 is FVKESK. CDR3 DNA: TGTGCCAGCAGCCATCTTGGGCCAAATGAAAAACTGTATTTT. Its protein product is CASSHLGPNEKLYF.

This clonotype was observed many times. This may stem from a read error, because a much larger clone lies one nucleotide away. The chain carries TRBV10-3 and TRBJ2-3; D might be TRBD2 (6 bases). V was clipped by 7 bases and J by 0 bases, with 8 bases between them. This CDR3 contains 13 residues. Per the germline V gene, CDR1 is ENHRY and CDR2 is SYGVKD. The CDR3 is CAIKEGSTDTQYF. CDR3 sequence (DNA): TGTGCCATCAAGGAGGGGAGCACAGATACGCAGTATTTT.

This clonotype has ten or more counts. The rearrangement uses TRBV7-2 and TRBJ1-2; the D gene is possibly TRBD1 (5 bases). Trimming pared 3 bases from V and 3 bases from J, leaving 11 bases between. The germline gives CDR1 SGHTA, CDR2 FQGNSA. The CDR3 has 14 residues. The CDR3 protein is CASSFIEGHYGYTF. In nucleotides, the CDR3 is TGTGCCAGCAGCTTTATTGAGGGGCACTATGGCTACACCTTC.

This clonotype was observed at least ten times. J is TRBJ2-2 and V is TRBV19; no clear D. Trimming removed 7 bases at V and 1 base at J, with 7 bases between. The CDR3 extends over 13 amino acids. Germline V gene sequence: CDR1 LNHDA, CDR2 SQIVND (reference sequence). The CDR3 sequence: CASMAVNTGELFF. CDR3 nucleotides: TGTGCCAGTATGGCCGTGAACACCGGGGAGCTGTTTTTT.

This clonotype was seen ten or more times. The chain recombines TRBV7-3 with TRBJ2-1; TRBD2 aligns across 8 bases. V lost 8 bases, J lost 1 base, and 7 bases stayed unmatched. CDR3 length: 15 amino acids. In germline, CDR1 is SGHTA, CDR2 FQGTGA. For the CDR3, the DNA is TGTGCCAGCGGGTCCACTAGCGGATCCTACAATGAGCAGTTCTTC. Residues: CASGSTSGSYNEQFF.

At least ten counts were recorded for this clonotype. The chain joins TRBV19 to TRBJ1-2; tentative D call: TRBD1 (6 bases). This CDR3 spans 16 amino acids. Trimming pared 3 bases from V and 1 base from J, leaving 15 bases between. Germline V gene data show CDR1 as LNHDA and CDR2 as SQIVND (reference sequence). Here the CDR3 reads CASSIRDTFFNYGYTF. The CDR3 coding sequence is TGTGCCAGTAGTATTCGGGACACCTTTTTTAACTATGGCTACACCTTC. The full variable domain, in which reference TRBV19 and TRBJ1-2 provide the parts outside the CDR3, is DGGITQSPKYLFRKEGQNVTLSCEQNLNHDAMYWYRQDPGQGLRLIYYSQIVNDFQKGDIAEGYSVSREKKESFPLTVTSAQKNPTAFYLCASSIRDTFFNYGYTFGSGTRLTVV.

This clonotype was seen many times. This chain uses TRBV5-4 with TRBJ1-4; D is perhaps TRBD1 (6 bases). Looked up from germline, CDR1 is SGHNT and CDR2 is YYREEE (reference sequence). V lost 4 bases and J lost 7, with 11 bases in between. The CDR3 totals 13 residues. The CDR3 region has the DNA TGTGCCAGCAGCAGGGACACCCTTGAAAAACTGTTTTTT. This sequence encodes CASSRDTLEKLFF. Full variable domain (outside the CDR3, taken from reference TRBV5-4 and TRBJ1-4): ETGVTQSPTHLIKTRGQQVTLRCSSQSGHNTVSWYQQALGQGPQFIFQYYREEENGRGNFPPRFSGLQFPNYSSELNVNALELDDSALYLCASSRDTLEKLFFGSGTQLSVL.

This clonotype was picked up many times. The chain combines TRBV5-1 with TRBJ2-1; 8 nucleotides line up with TRBD2. This CDR3 is 15 amino acids long. V shed 0 bases, J shed 5 bases, and the junction held 4 bases outside the gene matches. The V gene's germline CDR1 is SGHRS and CDR2 YFSETQ. The CDR3 reads CASSLALAGHNEQFF. The DNA of the CDR3 is TGCGCCAGCAGCTTGGCTCTAGCGGGCCACAATGAGCAGTTCTTC.

Details on this clonotype: This may come from a read error, since a much larger clone is one base off. The gene calls are TRBV6-1 and TRBJ2-1; 8 nucleotides line up with TRBD1. The CDR3 loop spans 16 amino acids. CDR1 and CDR2 (germline): MNHNS, SASEGT. The ends lost 5 bases at V and 8 bases at J; junction bases unmatched: 14. This chain's CDR3 is CASSNGQGGRYDEQFF. The CDR3 DNA is TGTGCCAGCAGTAACGGACAGGGAGGAAGGTATGATGAGCAGTTCTTC.

Remarks on this clonotype: A read error may account for a junction end that differs from germline. The CDR3 DNA sequence: TGTGCCTGCAGCTTAGGGTCCGGGCCAAACTACGAGCAGTACTTC. It is translated as CACSLGSGPNYEQYF. This chain connects TRBV7-3 to TRBJ2-7; the D is unclear. This CDR3 contains 15 residues. CDR1 SGHTA and CDR2 FQGTGA come from the germline V gene.